This T cell receptor beta chain was observed in a study of T cell changes during pregnancy in multiple sclerosis. Produced via immunoSEQ multiplex PCR; TCRdb's table is partial and in-frame only. There are 35,000 to 40,000 clones in the sample; 88% occur only once, and more than 0.95% lies in the top ten. V lost 2 bases to trimming and J lost 2 bases; unmatched junction nucleotides: 12. This CDR3 is built from 18 residues. From germline, CDR1 is SGHDT and CDR2 YYEEEE. This chain joins TRBV5-6 and TRBJ2-7, with 11 bases matching TRBD2. The material sequenced was CD4+ T cells from peripheral blood mononuclear cells, taken before pregnancy. This receptor was taken from a female donor with multiple sclerosis, enrolled in a pregnancy study. The CDR3 loop reads CASSFRLAGGFRPYEQYF. CDR3 nucleotide sequence: TGTGCCAGCAGCTTCCGGCTAGCGGGAGGTTTTAGGCCCTACGAGCAGTACTTC.